This is a list of T cell receptor beta chains from one sample in a study of blood T cell repertoires in COVID-19. TCRdb's copy holds only in-frame clones and misses some; the assay was immunoSEQ multiplex PCR. The sample holds about 140,000 clones, more than 75% seen once. Sequences were obtained from peripheral blood. The receptors here all came from a man in his fifties or sixties who had recovered from COVID-19. CDR3s include the opening cysteine and the closing phenylalanine or tryptophan. D genes are given only for firm matches. Size is stated for part of the rows, as once, few or many counts, or as a class when the clone is expanded.

v_gene,abundance,d_gene,j_gene,CDR3nt,CDR3aa
TRBV5-1,-,TRBD1,TRBJ2-7,TGCGCCAGCAGCGACACCGGGACAGGGGCCTACGAGCAGTACTTC,CASSDTGTGAYEQYF
TRBV5-1,-,-,TRBJ2-5,TGCGCCAGCAGCAAAGACGGGTACGAAGAGACCCAGTACTTC,CASSKDGYEETQYF
TRBV21-1,-,-,TRBJ2-7,TGTGCCAGCAGCATAGGACAGGGAAGCTCCTACGAGCAGTACTTC,CASSIGQGSSYEQYF
TRBV28,-,TRBD1,TRBJ1-1,TGTGCCAGCAGGGCGACAGGGGGTAGAAAAGGCACTGAAGCTTTCTTT,CASRATGGRKGTEAFF
TRBV5-1,-,TRBD1,TRBJ1-6,TGCGCCAGCAGCTTGGGGACAGGGGTTAATTCACCCCTCCACTTT,CASSLGTGVNSPLHF
TRBV27,-,TRBD2,TRBJ2-3,TGTGCCAGCAGACATAAAGGGGCGGGTCTAGCGGGGAACAACGCAGATACGCAGTATTTT,CASRHKGAGLAGNNADTQYF
TRBV9,few,-,TRBJ2-7,TGTGCCAGCAGCGCCACCCTGACTGAACCGGGCTACGAGCAGTACTTC,CASSATLTEPGYEQYF
TRBV5-4,-,-,TRBJ2-7,TGTGCCAGCAGCTTGACTCCGAACGACTACGAGCAGTACTTC,CASSLTPNDYEQYF
TRBV3-1/TRBV3-2,-,-,TRBJ1-1,TGTGCCAGCAGCCAAGGTAATGCCGCAACGAGTCATCGGGCTTTCTTT,CASSQGNAATSHRAFF
TRBV19,-,TRBD1,TRBJ1-5,TGTGCCAGTAGTATGGACCGACAGGGGTCGCGGCCCCAGCATTTT,CASSMDRQGSRPQHF
TRBV2,-,-,TRBJ1-6,TGTGCCAGCAAAGGGGTTCCTTATAATTCACCCCTCCACTTT,CASKGVPYNSPLHF
TRBV5-8,-,TRBD1,TRBJ1-4,TGTGCCAGCACCCCGGGGACAGCTACTAATGAAAAACTGTTTTTT,CASTPGTATNEKLFF
TRBV7-2,-,-,TRBJ2-7,TGTGCCAGCAGCCTCTTAGCTGCACTCAACGAGCAGTACTTC,CASSLLAALNEQYF
TRBV7-2,-,-,TRBJ2-3,TGTGCCAGCAGCTTAGATCCGGGGACAGATACGCAGTATTTT,CASSLDPGTDTQYF
TRBV5-1,-,-,TRBJ1-3,TGCGCCAGCAGCTTGAGGCAGGGCTATGGAAACACCATATATTTT,CASSLRQGYGNTIYF
TRBV10-3,-,TRBD2,TRBJ2-5,TGTGCCATCAGTGAGTCTACTAGCGGGGGGTTAGGAGAGACCCAGTACTTC,CAISESTSGGLGETQYF
TRBV7-9,-,TRBD1,TRBJ1-4,TGTGCCAGCAGATATGGACAGGGAAGAGAAAAACTGTTTTTT,CASRYGQGREKLFF
TRBV7-9,-,TRBD1,TRBJ2-1,TGTGCCAGCAGCCCCGGGGACAGGGGGCTTTACAATGAGCAGTTCTTC,CASSPGDRGLYNEQFF